These 14 T cell receptor beta chains came from one sample sequenced in a study of neurological immune-mediated disorders. TCRdb re-called the 5' RACE reads with MiXCR, one entry per CDR3 protein. The sample comprises around 56,000 distinct CDR3 sequences, nearly 25% of which are singletons, and about 4.5% rests with the top ten. This sample's time point: technical triplicate 2. Sequencing was performed on PBMCs. Source of these receptors: a man between 60 and 75 years old with HTLV-1-associated myelopathy (HAM/TSP).

There are many counts of this clonotype. This chain uses TRBV12-3 or TRBV12-4 with TRBJ2-5; D tentatively reads TRBD1 or TRBD2 (6 bases each). The V gene lost 4 bases and the J gene lost 3 bases, with 18 bases spanning the gap. CDR3 length: 16 amino acids. The CDR3 DNA reads as TGTGCCAGCAGTTCTTACCCTGGGGGGCGAGAAGAGACCCAGTACTTC. Protein sequence: CASSSYPGGREETQYF.

This clonotype was observed at least ten times. This chain joins TRBV5-1 and TRBJ1-2, with D possibly being TRBD1 (6 bases). This CDR3 region has 15 residues. V was pared by 4 bases and J by 1 base, with 14 bases between. CDR1 and CDR2 (germline): SGHRS, YFSETQ. This CDR3 is CASSPSGQLNYGYTF. The CDR3 coding sequence is TGCGCCAGCAGCCCATCCGGACAGCTTAACTATGGCTACACCTTC.

This clonotype occurred many times. J is TRBJ2-3 and V is TRBV9; D remains unclear. The germline V and J ends were trimmed by 2 bases and 5 bases, with 9 bases remaining between them. CDR3 size: 13 residues. Germline CDR1 SGDLS, CDR2 YYNGEE. CDR3 amino acids: CASSVPPRDTQYF. CDR3 sequence (DNA): TGTGCCAGCAGCGTCCCCCCCCGAGATACGCAGTATTTT.

The genes are TRBV24-1 and TRBJ2-1; 7 positions agree with TRBD2. This CDR3 region has 15 residues. In germline, CDR1 is KGHDR, CDR2 SFDVKD. Trimming cost V 7 bases and J 0 bases; bases outside gene matches: 5. In DNA form, the CDR3 reads TGTGCCACCAGCCCTAGCGGAAGCTCCTACAATGAGCAGTTCTTC. It translates to CATSPSGSSYNEQFF.

This clonotype came up many times. CDR3 region: CASSQSYGDEKLFF. CDR3 DNA: TGCGCCAGCAGCCAATCCTACGGGGATGAAAAACTGTTTTTT. This chain uses TRBV4-1 with TRBJ1-4; no clear D. Trimming removed 2 bases from V and 6 bases from J, with 10 bases in between. Germline CDR1 is MGHRA and CDR2 is YSYEKL. The CDR3 is 14 residues long.

This clonotype showed up many times. The chain employs TRBV12-3 or TRBV12-4 and TRBJ2-2, with 7 bases that match TRBD2. The V and J ends lost 6 bases and 4 bases, in that order; junction bases with no gene match: 5. The CDR3 is made up of 14 amino acids. CDR3 DNA: TGTGCCAGCAGCTCCAGCGGGGTCACCGGGGAGCTGTTTTTT. It specifies CASSSSGVTGELFF.

This clonotype occurred a few times. V is TRBV6-4 and J is TRBJ2-3; D may be TRBD2 (5 bases). This CDR3 region has 18 residues. Germline V gene lookup returns CDR1 MRHNA and CDR2 SNTAGT. V lost 4 bases and J lost 3, with 23 bases in between. Here the CDR3 DNA reads TGTGCCAGCAGTGGTCCTGTGCCGCGCGGGTCTTTAACAGATACGCAGTATTTT. It codes for CASSGPVPRGSLTDTQYF.

This clonotype has ten or more counts. The CDR3 nucleotides are TGCGCCAGCAGCACAAGAACAGGGGGCCAGGGCTACACCTTC. Translating gives CASSTRTGGQGYTF. The chain has TRBV5-1 and TRBJ1-2, with 9 bases fitting TRBD1. Germline V gene lookup returns CDR1 SGHRS and CDR2 YFSETQ. V was clipped by 4 bases and J by 8 bases; unmatched bases: 9. The CDR3 has 14 residues.

The chain links TRBV5-6 to TRBJ2-6; 7 bases map to TRBD2. CDR3 length: 17 amino acids. Germline V gives CDR1 SGHDT, CDR2 YYEEEE. Germline trimming cut 0 bases from V and 0 bases from J; bases unmatched to any gene: 3. CDR3 nucleotide sequence: TGTGCCAGCAGCTTGGCACTAGCGCACTCTGGGGCCAACGTCCTGACTTTC. Protein product: CASSLALAHSGANVLTF.

This clonotype was seen many times. This chain links TRBV24-1 with TRBJ2-2; TRBD1 aligns across 8 bases. Trimming took 3 bases from V and 5 from J; bases not matched to a gene: 7. The CDR3 sequence is 16 residues long. CDR1 and CDR2 (germline): KGHDR, SFDVKD. The CDR3 DNA reads TGTGCCACCAGTGATCCGGGACAGGCTAGTACCGGGGAGCTGTTTTTT. It encodes CATSDPGQASTGELFF.

Ten or more counts support this clonotype. V usage is TRBV6-5 and J usage is TRBJ2-1, with D perhaps matching TRBD1 (6 bases). This CDR3 region has 13 residues. V was clipped by 10 bases and J by 6 bases, with 16 bases between them. Per germline, CDR1 MNHEY and CDR2 SVGAGI. The CDR3 sequence: CATKQGPRNEQFF. CDR3 coding DNA: TGTGCCACTAAACAGGGTCCGCGCAATGAGCAGTTCTTC.

This clonotype showed up just once. The chain links TRBV3-1 to TRBJ1-4; a possible D gene is TRBD1 (5 bases). Between the trimmed V and J ends, which lost 5 bases and 6 bases, there was a span of 16 bases. Germline CDR1 is LGHDT and CDR2 is YNNKEL (reference sequence). This CDR3 is 15 amino acids long. The CDR3 nucleotides read TGTGCCAGCAGCTCTACGGACATGACAGATGAAAAACTGTTTTTT. Translated, it gives CASSSTDMTDEKLFF.

V gene TRBV12-3 or TRBV12-4 combines with J gene TRBJ1-2, with 7 bases lining up with TRBD1. Trimming cost V 3 bases and J 7 bases; bases outside gene matches: 8. This CDR3 is built from 14 residues. CDR3 in DNA: TGTGCCAGCAGTTTTGGCAGGGGGAGAACTGGCTACACCTTC. This sequence encodes CASSFGRGRTGYTF.

Many counts were recorded for this clonotype. The chain links TRBV28 to TRBJ1-6, with TRBD1 as a possible D gene (6 bases). Germline CDR1 is MDHEN and CDR2 is SYDVKM. V gave up 2 bases and J gave up 5 bases, with 16 bases separating them. There are 17 residues in the CDR3. CDR3 sequence reads: CASSLSQGLLDNSPLHF. CDR3 in DNA: TGTGCCAGCAGTTTAAGCCAGGGGCTTTTGGATAATTCACCCCTCCACTTT.